These T cell receptor beta chains were read from a single sample in a study of T-cell memory formation after mild COVID-19. MiXCR, applied by TCRdb to the 5' RACE reads, yields one record per CDR3 protein. The sample lists some 440,000 distinct CDR3 sequences, approximately 25% occurring once. The specimen was PBMCs or a T cell subset sorted from them (not recorded which). These receptors came from an adult woman who had mild COVID-19 (a few samples of this study predate the infection). Cell type and time point are not known. Each CDR3 is given with its conserved first and last residue. A D gene is named only where the DNA matches it firmly. Not all rows give a size; the values are once, few, many and, for expanded clones, a class.

-	TRBV10-3	TRBJ2-7	-	CAISDRDMTYEQYF	TGTGCCATCAGTGACCGGGACATGACCTACGAGCAGTACTTC
TRBD1	TRBV9	TRBJ1-2	few	CASSVGQGFSGYTF	TGTGCCAGCAGCGTGGGACAGGGTTTCTCTGGCTACACCTTC
-	TRBV6-2/TRBV6-3	TRBJ2-7	-	CASSYSIADRSYEQYF	TGTGCCAGCAGTTACTCGATAGCGGATCGCTCCTACGAGCAGTACTTC
-	TRBV29-1	TRBJ2-7	-	CSVDGYNYEQYF	TGCAGCGTTGATGGGTATAACTACGAGCAGTACTTC
TRBD2	TRBV5-6	TRBJ2-5	-	CASSLAGGWEETQYF	TGTGCCAGCAGCTTGGCGGGGGGTTGGGAAGAGACCCAGTACTTC
-	TRBV6-1	TRBJ1-1	few	CASSAFDRKNTEAFF	TGTGCCAGCAGTGCGTTCGACAGGAAGAACACTGAAGCTTTCTTT
-	TRBV20-1	TRBJ2-7	-	CSARQGISYEQYF	TGCAGTGCTAGACAGGGAATCTCCTACGAGCAGTACTTC
-	TRBV24-1	TRBJ2-2	-	CATSDLGSPTGELFF	TGTGCCACCAGTGATCTCGGGTCCCCGACCGGGGAGCTGTTTTTT
-	TRBV7-2	TRBJ2-5	few	CASSFGWYQETQYF	TGTGCCAGCAGCTTTGGGTGGTACCAAGAGACCCAGTACTTC
TRBD1	TRBV7-3	TRBJ2-1	few	CASSLYSGTGGRNEQFF	TGTGCCAGCAGCTTATATTCGGGGACAGGGGGTAGGAATGAGCAGTTCTTC
-	TRBV3-1	TRBJ1-2	-	CASSPRVLPPRTF	TGTGCCAGCAGCCCACGAGTCTTACCGCCAAGGACCTTC
-	TRBV7-6	TRBJ1-3	-	CASSSYGNTIYF	TGTGCCAGCAGCTCCTATGGAAACACCATATATTTT
-	TRBV6-2/TRBV6-3	TRBJ2-5	few	CASRSRRIQETQYF	TGTGCCAGCAGATCTAGACGGATCCAAGAGACCCAGTACTTC
TRBD1	TRBV20-1	TRBJ2-5	-	CSAGDRVLETQYF	TGCAGTGCAGGGGACAGGGTATTAGAGACCCAGTACTTC
-	TRBV12-3/TRBV12-4	TRBJ2-3	-	CASSRDLDTQYF	TGTGCCAGCAGCCGGGACTTAGATACGCAGTATTTT
-	TRBV23-1	TRBJ2-3	few	CASSQLEGFSTDTQYF	TGCGCCAGCAGTCAATTGGAGGGTTTCAGCACAGATACGCAGTATTTT
-	TRBV20-1	TRBJ2-3	-	CSARPGQGMDTQYF	TGCAGTGCTAGACCCGGCCAGGGAATGGATACGCAGTATTTT
-	TRBV5-1	TRBJ1-2	few	CASSLLVQDYGYTF	TGCGCCAGCAGCTTGTTGGTCCAGGACTATGGCTACACCTTC
-	TRBV6-5	TRBJ1-2	-	CASSLELPDIDGYTF	TGTGCCAGCAGCCTCGAGTTACCCGATATTGATGGCTACACCTTC
-	TRBV5-1	TRBJ1-1	few	CASSKSGNTEAFF	TGCGCCAGCAGCAAGAGCGGAAATACTGAAGCTTTCTTT
-	TRBV6-6	TRBJ2-1	-	CASSYSPINEQFF	TGTGCCAGCAGTTACTCACCCATCAATGAGCAGTTCTTC
TRBD2	TRBV5-1	TRBJ2-3	few	CASNLRGDTDTQYF	TGCGCCAGCAACCTCCGGGGGGACACAGATACGCAGTATTTT
-	TRBV20-1	TRBJ2-5	-	CSALSGQETQYF	TGCAGTGCGCTCAGCGGCCAAGAGACCCAGTACTTC
TRBD2	TRBV7-6	TRBJ2-2	-	CASSDRGSRTSGNRELFF	TGTGCCAGCAGCGACAGGGGTTCCAGAACTAGCGGGAACCGGGAGCTGTTTTTT
TRBD1	TRBV30	TRBJ1-2	-	CAWMDRGRIRDGYTF	TGTGCCTGGATGGACAGGGGGCGCATCAGGGATGGCTACACCTTC
TRBD1	TRBV27	TRBJ2-1	many	CASSGDRGYNEQFF	TGTGCCAGCAGTGGGGACAGGGGCTACAATGAGCAGTTCTTC
TRBD2	TRBV7-9	TRBJ2-5	few	CASQVAGVETQYF	TGTGCCAGCCAGGTAGCGGGAGTGGAGACCCAGTACTTC
TRBD2	TRBV20-1	TRBJ2-3	-	CSASPRTSGGASSQYF	TGCAGTGCTAGTCCCAGGACTAGCGGGGGGGCGAGTTCGCAGTATTTT
TRBD2	TRBV12-3/TRBV12-4	TRBJ2-3	-	CASRRLAGGGTDTQYF	TGTGCCAGCAGGAGACTAGCGGGGGGAGGCACAGATACGCAGTATTTT
-	TRBV5-1	TRBJ2-1	-	CASSLDRVDNEQFF	TGCGCCAGCAGCTTGGACAGGGTCGACAATGAGCAGTTCTTC
-	TRBV7-2	TRBJ2-4	few	CASSPRQALNIQYF	TGTGCCAGCAGCCCAAGACAAGCCCTAAACATTCAGTACTTC
-	TRBV5-6	TRBJ1-3	few	CASSSPEQLNSGNTIYF	TGTGCCAGCAGTTCCCCAGAACAGCTTAACTCTGGAAACACCATATATTTT
TRBD1	TRBV7-9	TRBJ2-2	-	CASRNRGRSTGELFF	TGTGCCAGCCGAAACAGGGGAAGGAGCACCGGGGAGCTGTTTTTT
TRBD1	TRBV2	TRBJ1-1	few	CASSVTGVNTEAFF	TGTGCCAGCAGTGTAACAGGGGTAAACACTGAAGCTTTCTTT
TRBD2	TRBV12-3/TRBV12-4	TRBJ2-3	-	CASSVAGGPDTQYF	TGTGCCAGCAGTGTAGCGGGAGGGCCGGATACGCAGTATTTT
-	TRBV6-1	TRBJ1-5	once	CASSVGVWGIGSQPQHF	TGTGCCAGCAGTGTCGGCGTGTGGGGCATCGGTTCTCAGCCCCAGCATTTT
-	TRBV5-6	TRBJ2-7	few	CASNQDRNTYEQYF	TGTGCCAGCAATCAGGACAGAAATACCTACGAGCAGTACTTC
TRBD1	TRBV3-1	TRBJ2-4	few	CASSQEYGTEKTKNIQYF	TGTGCCAGCAGCCAAGAGTACGGGACAGAGAAGACCAAAAACATTCAGTACTTC
TRBD1	TRBV12-3/TRBV12-4	TRBJ1-1	-	CASTVFGQGHTEAFF	TGTGCCAGCACCGTTTTTGGACAGGGACACACTGAAGCTTTCTTT
TRBD2	TRBV7-9	TRBJ2-5	many	CASSFGRSETQYF	TGTGCCAGCAGCTTCGGGAGGTCAGAGACCCAGTACTTC
TRBD1	TRBV7-9	TRBJ2-5	-	CASSARAGTAQETQYF	TGTGCCAGCAGCGCACGCGCCGGGACAGCCCAAGAGACCCAGTACTTC
-	TRBV15	TRBJ2-1	few	CATSRDSGTGNEQFF	TGTGCCACCAGCAGAGATAGTGGGACTGGCAATGAGCAGTTCTTC
-	TRBV6-6	TRBJ1-1	few	CASSYETGRAFF	TGTGCCAGCAGTTACGAGACAGGAAGGGCTTTCTTT
-	TRBV18	TRBJ1-3	-	CASSPTTGPSGNTIYF	TGTGCCAGCTCGCCCACCACCGGGCCCTCTGGAAACACCATATATTTT
-	TRBV6-2/TRBV6-3	TRBJ1-1	-	CASSYSMTAVGLNTEAFF	TGTGCCAGCAGTTACTCGATGACCGCCGTTGGGTTGAACACTGAAGCTTTCTTT
TRBD1	TRBV5-1	TRBJ2-1	few	CACRDRGRDEQFF	TGCGCCTGCCGGGACAGGGGACGGGATGAGCAGTTCTTC
TRBD2	TRBV24-1	TRBJ2-2	-	CATRVGTSDTGELFF	TGTGCCACCAGGGTCGGGACTAGCGACACCGGGGAGCTGTTTTTT
-	TRBV7-8	TRBJ2-3	-	CASSPWGVSYTDTQYF	TGTGCCAGCAGCCCATGGGGGGTCTCTTACACAGATACGCAGTATTTT
TRBD2	TRBV20-1	TRBJ2-7	-	CSASGLAGEQYF	TGCAGTGCTTCGGGACTAGCGGGGGAGCAGTACTTC
-	TRBV12-3/TRBV12-4	TRBJ1-2	-	CASRGDYGYTF	TGTGCCAGCAGGGGGGACTATGGCTACACCTTC
-	TRBV6-1	TRBJ2-1	few	CASSDDWSAGYEQFF	TGTGCCAGCAGTGACGACTGGTCCGCGGGGTATGAGCAGTTCTTC